Below, 20 T cell receptor beta chains from the same sample are listed, as sequenced in a study of blood T cell repertoires in COVID-19. Method: immunoSEQ multiplex PCR; TCRdb's copy keeps in-frame clones and lacks some. The sample holds 35,000 to 45,000 clones, around 81% seen once. The sequencing sample was made of peripheral blood. Source of these receptors: a man between 50 and 59 years old with active COVID-19.

This sequence joins TRBV7-8 and TRBJ2-3; D may be TRBD1 (6 bases). Germline CDR1 reads SGHVS; CDR2 reads FQNEAQ. The ends were cut back, 1 base at V and 0 bases at J, with 8 bases in the middle. CDR3 length equals 15 residues. In DNA, the CDR3 is TGTGCCAGCAGCTTAGACAGGGCTAGCACAGATACGCAGTATTTT. This encodes CASSLDRASTDTQYF.

The chain joins TRBV29-1 to TRBJ2-3, with D unresolved. Deletions cut 4 bases from V and 6 bases from J, with 17 bases between. Germline V gene data show CDR1 as SQVTM and CDR2 as ANQGSEA. The CDR3 covers 14 residues. The CDR3 coding sequence is TGCAGCGTTGTAGGAGCGCCCTCAGCGGATACGCAGTATTTT. Translating it yields CSVVGAPSADTQYF.

The genes are TRBV6-4 and TRBJ2-2, with 7 bases lining up with TRBD2. V was pared by 10 bases and J by 4 bases, with 9 bases of the junction left unmatched. Looked up from germline, CDR1 is MRHNA and CDR2 is SNTAGT. The CDR3 is made up of 14 amino acids. CDR3 DNA: TGTGCCACCAAAACCAGCGGGACCACCGGGGAGCTGTTTTTT. Its protein product is CATKTSGTTGELFF.

There are a few counts of this clone. The V and J genes are TRBV4-3 and TRBJ2-6; maybe TRBD1 (5 bases). Germline CDR1 reads LGHNA; CDR2 reads YSLEER. The CDR3 is 16 residues long. The V gene lost 0 bases and the J gene lost 0 bases, with 6 bases spanning the gap. CDR3 DNA sequence: TGCGCCAGCAGCCAAGAAACAGGCTCTGGGGCCAACGTCCTGACTTTC. Its protein product is CASSQETGSGANVLTF.

This chain uses TRBV28 with TRBJ2-2; weak D call: TRBD2 (6 bases). Deletions cut 8 bases from V and 2 bases from J, with 12 bases between. The CDR3 is 14 residues long. Germline CDR1 and CDR2: MDHEN and SYDVKM. As DNA, the CDR3 is TGTGCCAGCGGGGCGGGGCTAAACACCGGGGAGCTGTTTTTT. It yields the protein CASGAGLNTGELFF.

V gene TRBV30 combines with J gene TRBJ2-5, with D perhaps TRBD1 (6 bases). V dropped 8 bases and J dropped 0 bases, with 28 bases sitting between them. CDR1 is GTSNPN and CDR2 is SVGIG in the germline V gene (reference sequence). The CDR3 is 18 amino acids. The CDR3 sequence is CALSRGIPNWGHQETQYF. CDR3 bases: TGTGCCCTCTCAAGGGGGATCCCTAATTGGGGGCACCAAGAGACCCAGTACTTC. The full variable domain, completed using reference TRBV30 and TRBJ2-5, is SQTIHQWPATLVQPVGSPLSLECTVEGTSNPNLYWYRQAAGRGLQLLFYSVGIGQISSEVPQNLSASRPQDRQFILSSKKLLLSDSGFYLCALSRGIPNWGHQETQYFGPGTRLLVL.

The chain combines TRBV11-3 with TRBJ2-1; 8 positions agree with TRBD2. V trimming: 0 bases; J trimming: 1 base; junction bases outside the gene matches: 2. The CDR3 has 16 residues. The V gene's germline CDR1 is SGHNT and CDR2 YENEEA. The CDR3 region has the DNA TGTGCCAGCAGCTTAGATGCTAGCGGGTCCTACAATGAGCAGTTCTTC. It yields the protein CASSLDASGSYNEQFF.

V is TRBV21-1 and J is TRBJ2-2; the table's D call, TRBD2, was not checked against the DNA. TRBV21-1 is annotated as a pseudogene. The CDR3 loop spans 19 amino acids. CDR3: CASSPQKGLAGKNTGELFF. The CDR3 DNA sequence: TGTGCCAGCTCCCCCCAAAAGGGACTAGCGGGAAAGAACACCGGGGAGCTGTTTTTT.

The chain employs TRBV5-4 and TRBJ2-3, with D tentatively TRBD1 (6 bases). The CDR3 loop spans 16 amino acids. V lost 4 bases, J lost 0 bases, and 15 bases lay in between. Germline V CDR1 and CDR2: SGHNT, YYREEE (reference sequence). The CDR3, as DNA: TGTGCCAGCAGCCATGACAGGTTTTCTAGCACAGATACGCAGTATTTT. This translates into CASSHDRFSSTDTQYF.

This chain links TRBV9 with TRBJ2-1, with a weak D call TRBD2 (5 bases). The germline V gene encodes CDR1 SGDLS and CDR2 YYNGEE. V was shortened by 2 bases and J by 10 bases, with 13 bases between the two germline ends. The CDR3 spans 13 residues. The CDR3, as DNA: TGTGCCAGCAGCGTGCTAATGTCGGGGGAGCAGTTCTTC. Translating it yields CASSVLMSGEQFF.

V usage is TRBV19 and J usage is TRBJ1-5, with D possibly matching TRBD1 (5 bases). V was trimmed by 3 bases and J by 7 bases, leaving 19 bases between them. This CDR3 contains 16 residues. Germline V lookup: CDR1 LNHDA, CDR2 SQIVND (reference sequence). The CDR3 protein is CASSILDPSSGQPQHF. Here the CDR3 DNA reads TGTGCCAGTAGTATTCTTGACCCATCCTCAGGGCAGCCCCAGCATTTT.

This sequence joins TRBV16 and TRBJ1-3; D unclear. The CDR3 runs to 13 residues. In germline, CDR1 is KGHSY, CDR2 FQNENV. The V end was cut by 0 bases, the J end by 12 bases, with 12 bases between. CDR3 bases: TGTGCCAGCAGCCAATCTCAGATTCCGAACATATATTTT. Translating it yields CASSQSQIPNIYF. Full variable domain (outside the CDR3, taken from reference TRBV16 and TRBJ1-3): GEEVAQTPKHLVRGEGQKAKLYCAPIKGHSYVFWYQQVLKNEFKFLISFQNENVFDETGMPKERFSAKCLPNSPCSLEIQATKLEDSAVYFCASSQSQIPNIYFGEGSWLTVV.

The chain is built from TRBV5-1 and TRBJ2-5; D gene uncertain. The CDR3 covers 15 residues. Looked up from germline, CDR1 is SGHRS and CDR2 is YFSETQ. V shed 1 base and J shed 1 base, with 11 bases lying between them. CDR3 sequence: CASSLWQNIQETQYF. CDR3 sequence (DNA): TGCGCCAGCAGCTTGTGGCAGAACATCCAAGAGACCCAGTACTTC.

The J gene is TRBJ1-2, the V gene TRBV13; 8 nucleotides match TRBD1. V was pared by 4 bases and J by 0 bases, with 4 bases of the junction left unmatched. Germline CDR1 is PRHDT and CDR2 is FYEKMQ (reference sequence). The CDR3 is 15 residues long. The CDR3, as DNA: TGTGCCAGCAGCTCCGGGACAGGTTCTAACTATGGCTACACCTTC. Translation: CASSSGTGSNYGYTF.

This clone has only a few counts. The gene calls are TRBV5-1 and TRBJ1-2; D gene unclear. This CDR3 contains 15 residues. The V gene lost 1 base and the J gene lost 3 bases, with 13 bases spanning the gap. Germline values: CDR1 SGHRS, CDR2 YFSETQ. Here the CDR3 DNA reads TGCGCCAGCAGCTTGCGTCAGGAGGGATACTATGGCTACACCTTC. Translated, it gives CASSLRQEGYYGYTF. The full variable domain, in which reference TRBV5-1 and TRBJ1-2 provide the parts outside the CDR3, is KAGVTQTPRYLIKTRGQQVTLSCSPISGHRSVSWYQQTPGQGLQFLFEYFSETQRNKGNFPGRFSGRQFSNSRSEMNVSTLELGDSALYLCASSLRQEGYYGYTFGSGTRLTVV.

This clone was recorded once. V gene TRBV14 combines with J gene TRBJ2-3; 7 bases map to TRBD1. Germline V CDR1 and CDR2: SGHDN, FVKESK. The CDR3 runs 18 residues. V shed 4 bases, J shed 1 base, and the junction held 14 bases outside the gene matches. CDR3 coding DNA: TGTGCCAGCAGCCCTCGGACAGGCGGCTGGTGGGGCACAGATACGCAGTATTTT. Its protein product is CASSPRTGGWWGTDTQYF.

The chain has TRBV25-1 and TRBJ1-3; D is ambiguous. Germline CDR1 and CDR2: MGHDK and SYGVNS. CDR3 size: 11 residues. Trimming stripped 8 bases from V and 7 bases from J, with 9 bases between. The CDR3 loop reads CASRNGNTIYF. The CDR3 nucleotides are TGTGCCAGCCGAAATGGCAACACCATATATTTT.

The V gene is TRBV5-1, the J gene TRBJ2-7; a weak D match, TRBD2 (5 bases). The ends were cut back, 4 bases at V and 6 bases at J, with 14 bases in the middle. Germline CDR1 SGHRS, CDR2 YFSETQ. The CDR3 is 13 residues long. The DNA for the CDR3 is TGCGCCAGCAGCCGCGGACTTGACCCCGAGCAGTACTTC. This gives the protein CASSRGLDPEQYF.

The chain uses TRBV11-2 and TRBJ2-3; the D is unclear. Trimming pared 5 bases from V and 7 bases from J, leaving 10 bases between. Germline V gives CDR1 SGHAT, CDR2 FQNNGV. The CDR3 is 12 residues long. The CDR3 DNA is TGTGCCAGCAGCCTCCTCCCCTATACGCAGTATTTT. This encodes CASSLLPYTQYF.

The chain couples TRBV6-5 to TRBJ1-6; 8 bases fit TRBD1. Germline CDR1 reads MNHEY; CDR2 reads SVGAGI. V lost 6 bases, J lost 6 bases, and 4 bases stayed unmatched. This CDR3 comprises 14 residues. DNA of the CDR3: TGTGCCAGCAGGATAGACAGGGGTAATTCACCCCTCCACTTT. Its translation: CASRIDRGNSPLHF.